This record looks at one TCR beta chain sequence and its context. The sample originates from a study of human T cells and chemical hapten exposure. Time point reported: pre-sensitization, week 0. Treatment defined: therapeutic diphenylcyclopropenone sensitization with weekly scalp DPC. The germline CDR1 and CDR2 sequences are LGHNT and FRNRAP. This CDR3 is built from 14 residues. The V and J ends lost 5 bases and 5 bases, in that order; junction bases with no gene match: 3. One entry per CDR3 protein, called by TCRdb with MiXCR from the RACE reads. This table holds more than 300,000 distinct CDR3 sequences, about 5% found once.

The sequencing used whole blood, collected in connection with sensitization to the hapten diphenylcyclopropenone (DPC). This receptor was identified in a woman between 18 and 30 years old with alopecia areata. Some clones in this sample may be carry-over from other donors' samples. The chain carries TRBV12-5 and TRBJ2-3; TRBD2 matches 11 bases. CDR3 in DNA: TGTGCTAGTGGTACGACTAGCGGGGTAGATACGCAGTATTTT. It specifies CASGTTSGVDTQYF.